The 20 T cell receptor beta chains given below trace back to one sample, sequenced in a study of coeliac disease. No antigen has been assigned to these receptors. Repertoires were generated with immunoSEQ multiplex PCR, while TCRdb's copy carries only in-frame clones and drops some. The table lists about 6,700 clones, 60% to 70% of them singletons. Points from the study as a whole: Control samples showed higher TRB and TRG clonality than intraepithelial and lamina propria samples in active celiac disease.

The source material was lamina propria lymphocytes from the gut. The receptors here all came from a woman in her late teens or twenties with active celiac disease.

The chain is built from TRBV5-6 and TRBJ1-3; D ambiguous. Germline V gives CDR1 SGHDT, CDR2 YYEEEE. The CDR3 is made up of 15 amino acids. Deletions cut 7 bases from V and 0 bases from J, with 14 bases between. The DNA of the CDR3 is TGTGCCAGCTCACCGGGTCCCATCTCTGGAAACACCATATATTTT. This encodes CASSPGPISGNTIYF.

The chain joins TRBV7-9 to TRBJ1-1, with D unclear. The germline V gene has CDR1 SEHNR and CDR2 FQNEAQ (reference sequence). Trimming took off 5 bases at V and 7 bases at J, with 11 bases between the two ends. CDR3 length: 12 residues. The CDR3 region has the DNA TGTGCCAGCAGCACTTTCACCGGTGAAGCTTTCTTT. Translated, it gives CASSTFTGEAFF.

The chain links TRBV2 to TRBJ1-1; 9 positions agree with TRBD1. CDR1 and CDR2 from the germline V gene are SNHLY and FYNNEI. The CDR3 has 14 residues. Unmatched junction bases numbered 3, after V lost 2 bases and J lost 5 bases. The CDR3 loop is CASSEIQGATEAFF. The CDR3 bases are TGTGCCAGCAGTGAAATACAGGGGGCGACTGAAGCTTTCTTT.

The V gene is TRBV2, the J gene TRBJ1-2, with 8 bases fitting TRBD1. Losses at the gene ends were 6 bases for V and 8 bases for J; bases not matched to a gene: 8. The CDR3 spans 13 residues. Germline CDR1 reads SNHLY; CDR2 reads FYNNEI. CDR3 bases: TGTGCCAGCAGGGATGGGACAGGAGGGGGCTACACCTTC. Translation: CASRDGTGGGYTF.

The chain uses TRBV11-2 and TRBJ2-7; unclear D gene. The V gene's germline CDR1 is SGHAT and CDR2 FQNNGV. V was cut by 2 bases and J by 7 bases, with 15 bases left in between. The CDR3 has 14 amino acids. CDR3 protein: CASSLSPRNGEQYF. CDR3 coding DNA: TGTGCCAGCAGCTTATCCCCTCGGAACGGGGAGCAGTACTTC.

This clone was seen only a few times. This rearrangement joins TRBV21-1 to TRBJ1-5; the table's D call TRBD1 went unverified against the DNA. TRBV21-1 is listed as a pseudogene. The CDR3 covers 14 residues. CDR3 bases: TGTGCCAGCAGCAAAAGGGGCAGCAATCAGCCCCAGCATTTT. Residues: CASSKRGSNQPQHF.

This clone has more than one count but fewer than ten. V usage is TRBV2 and J usage is TRBJ2-1; 8 bases match TRBD2. With V trimmed by 8 bases and J by 6 bases, 6 bases remained unmatched. In germline, CDR1 is SNHLY, CDR2 FYNNEI. The CDR3 consists of 13 residues. The CDR3 reads CASERETRNEQFF. CDR3 coding DNA: TGTGCCAGCGAGCGGGAGACTCGCAATGAGCAGTTCTTC.

This chain connects TRBV4-1 to TRBJ1-2, with D unresolved. Germline V gene lookup returns CDR1 MGHRA and CDR2 YSYEKL. The CDR3 covers 13 residues. The V end lost 1 base, the J end lost 5 bases, and 8 bases lay between the germline ends. This CDR3 is CASSQARGYGYTF. The CDR3 DNA sequence: TGCGCCAGCAGCCAAGCCCGAGGGTATGGCTACACCTTC.

V gene TRBV28 combines with J gene TRBJ2-4, with D tentatively TRBD2 (5 bases). Germline V gives CDR1 MDHEN, CDR2 SYDVKM. The CDR3 extends over 15 amino acids. Trimming took 2 bases from V and 0 from J, leaving 8 bases between them. The CDR3 here is CASSLPGLAKNIQYF. As DNA, the CDR3 is TGTGCCAGCAGTTTACCGGGATTAGCCAAAAACATTCAGTACTTC.

The CDR3 is CASSLLDGEQFF. The CDR3 DNA reads as TGTGCCAGCAGCTTACTAGACGGTGAGCAGTTCTTC. V is TRBV7-3 and J is TRBJ2-1; D is unresolved. The CDR3 covers 12 residues. The V end was cut by 2 bases, the J end by 9 bases, with 8 bases between. CDR1 is SGHTA and CDR2 is FQGTGA in the germline V gene.

The V and J genes are TRBV11-2 and TRBJ1-2; D is ambiguous. CDR1 is SGHAT and CDR2 is FQNNGV in the germline V gene. V was shortened by 5 bases and J by 2 bases, with 9 bases between the two germline ends. The CDR3 totals 13 residues. In DNA form, the CDR3 reads TGTGCCAGCAGCCGGGGATACAACTATGGCTACACCTTC. This sequence encodes CASSRGYNYGYTF.

A few counts support this clone. J is TRBJ2-7 and V is TRBV5-1, with D maybe TRBD1 (6 bases). V gave up 1 base and J gave up 4 bases, with 27 bases separating them. This CDR3 is 19 amino acids long. Germline CDR1 and CDR2: SGHRS and YFSETQ. CDR3 residues: CASSLFVQGAGPTPYEQYF. CDR3 DNA sequence: TGCGCCAGCAGCTTGTTTGTACAGGGTGCGGGCCCAACCCCTTACGAGCAGTACTTC. Full variable domain (outside the CDR3, taken from reference TRBV5-1 and TRBJ2-7): KAGVTQTPRYLIKTRGQQVTLSCSPISGHRSVSWYQQTPGQGLQFLFEYFSETQRNKGNFPGRFSGRQFSNSRSEMNVSTLELGDSALYLCASSLFVQGAGPTPYEQYFGPGTRLTVT.

The chain employs TRBV13 and TRBJ2-7, with 9 bases identical to TRBD2. The CDR3 is 19 amino acids. The ends lost 1 base at V and 3 bases at J; junction bases unmatched: 16. Germline-derived CDR1 and CDR2 are PRHDT and FYEKMQ (reference sequence). CDR3 protein: CASSLVDGRGSGSIYEQYF. CDR3 DNA sequence: TGTGCCAGCAGCTTAGTGGACGGAAGGGGTAGCGGGAGCATCTACGAGCAGTACTTC.

V and J are TRBV5-1 and TRBJ2-7, with D perhaps matching TRBD1 (6 bases). V lost 2 bases to trimming and J lost 6 bases, with 18 bases between them. The CDR3 consists of 15 residues. Germline CDR1 SGHRS, CDR2 YFSETQ. The CDR3 protein is CASSFASGGGAEQYF. CDR3 sequence (DNA): TGCGCCAGCAGCTTCGCCAGTGGGGGCGGCGCCGAGCAGTACTTC.

This clone was picked up one time. The chain links TRBV5-4 to TRBJ1-1; the D is unclear. The CDR3 consists of 15 residues. Trimming pared 0 bases from V and 11 bases from J, leaving 20 bases between. Germline V lookup: CDR1 SGHNT, CDR2 YYREEE (reference sequence). The CDR3 DNA reads as TGTGCCAGCAGCTTGGTCGGGTCCCCTCGGAACAACGCTTTCTTT. It codes for CASSLVGSPRNNAFF.

The chain joins TRBV1 to TRBJ2-6; TRBD1 reflects the table's D call only, with no check against the DNA. TRBV1 is marked as a pseudogene. This CDR3 spans 18 amino acids. CDR3 nucleotides: TGCACCAGCAGGGGCAGATGTTTGTGCACAAAGCGGGCCAACGTCCTGACTTTC. Translating gives CTSRGRCLCTKRANVLTF.

Comment on this clone: Other DNA sequences in the same sample also yield this CDR3. This chain uses TRBV6-5 with TRBJ1-3; 7 bases are shared with TRBD1. CDR3 length: 14 amino acids. V dropped 5 bases and J dropped 2; count of bases not matched to a gene: 3. The germline V gene has CDR1 MNHEY and CDR2 SVGAGI. In DNA, the CDR3 is TGTGCCAGCAGTAGGACAGGTCCTGGAAACACCATATATTTT. This codes for CASSRTGPGNTIYF.

This sequence joins TRBV6-5 and TRBJ1-6; 9 nucleotides align to TRBD1. The CDR3 is made up of 16 amino acids. Germline CDR1 reads MNHEY; CDR2 reads SVGAGI. The J segment lost 2 bases and the V segment lost 4 bases, leaving 3 bases of the junction unmatched. As DNA, the CDR3 is TGTGCCAGCAGTTCCAGGGACAGGGCCTATAATTCACCCCTCCACTTT. Protein: CASSSRDRAYNSPLHF.

This clone counts as medium-sized (0.01 to 0.1%). The chain carries TRBV4-1 and TRBJ2-3; 7 bases agree with TRBD2. V lost 0 bases, J lost 3 bases, and 12 bases stayed unmatched. The CDR3 runs 18 residues. Germline CDR1 reads MGHRA; CDR2 reads YSYEKL. In DNA, the CDR3 is TGCGCCAGCAGCCAAGAAATTGGGGGGGGAAGGTGGACAGATACGCAGTATTTT. Translating it yields CASSQEIGGGRWTDTQYF.

This chain uses TRBV6-5 with TRBJ2-2, with D possibly being TRBD2 (5 bases). The CDR3 consists of 15 residues. Germline V gives CDR1 MNHEY, CDR2 SVGAGI. Trimming left V 6 bases short and J 5 bases short, with 16 bases between. The DNA of the CDR3 is TGTGCCAGCAGCAGCTACGGGGTTAGGACCGGGGAGCTGTTTTTT. Encoded protein: CASSSYGVRTGELFF.